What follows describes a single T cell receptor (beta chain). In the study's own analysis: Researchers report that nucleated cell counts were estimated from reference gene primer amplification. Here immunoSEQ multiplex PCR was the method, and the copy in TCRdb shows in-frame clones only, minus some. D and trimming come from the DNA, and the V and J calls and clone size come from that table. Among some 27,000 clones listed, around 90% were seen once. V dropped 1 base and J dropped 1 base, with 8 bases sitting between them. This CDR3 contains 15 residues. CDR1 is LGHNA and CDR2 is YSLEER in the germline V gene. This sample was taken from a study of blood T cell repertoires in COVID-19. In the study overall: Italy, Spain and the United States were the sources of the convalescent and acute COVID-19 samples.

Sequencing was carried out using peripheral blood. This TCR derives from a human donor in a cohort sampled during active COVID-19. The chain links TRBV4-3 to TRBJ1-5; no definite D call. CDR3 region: CASSQVYESNQPQHF. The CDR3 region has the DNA TGCGCCAGCAGCCAAGTCTACGAAAGCAATCAGCCCCAGCATTTT.